These T cell receptor beta chains were read from a single sample in a study of identifying expanded T cells in peripheral blood. The repertoire was sequenced with immunoSEQ multiplex PCR; TCRdb's copy has only in-frame clones and lacks some. Among some 75,000 clones, 90% were seen once, and the ten largest hold 3% to 4%. The source material was blood. These receptors came from a person between 18 and 75 years old in good health. Each CDR3 is given with its conserved first and last residue. D genes are given only for firm matches. Where a row states a size, it is once, few, many or the class of an expanded clone; other rows omit it.

D	length	V	J	size	CDR3	DNA
-	13	TRBV4-3	TRBJ2-7	-	CASSPGLLREQYF	TGCGCCAGCAGCCCGGGACTCCTCCGCGAGCAGTACTTC
-	12	TRBV10-3	TRBJ2-2	few	CAIGEITGELFF	TGTGCCATCGGAGAGATCACCGGGGAGCTGTTTTTT
TRBD1	14	TRBV9	TRBJ1-2	-	CASSVEGQGKSYTF	TGTGCCAGCAGCGTAGAGGGACAGGGGAAAAGCTACACCTTC
-	14	TRBV30	TRBJ1-2	-	CAWSVIRGAVGYTF	TGTGCCTGGAGTGTAATTCGGGGGGCGGTTGGCTACACCTTC
-	15	TRBV2	TRBJ1-3	-	CASSVDTISGNTIYF	TGTGCCAGCAGTGTGGACACTATCTCTGGAAACACCATATATTTT
TRBD1	12	TRBV28	TRBJ2-7	few	CATTGIFYEQYF	TGTGCCACGACAGGGATCTTCTACGAGCAGTACTTC
TRBD1	14	TRBV19	TRBJ1-1	-	CASSIHGQGKGAFF	TGTGCCAGTAGTATCCATGGACAGGGGAAGGGAGCTTTCTTT
TRBD2	15	TRBV5-5	TRBJ2-1	-	CASSAGLAGAGEQFF	TGTGCCAGCAGCGCGGGACTAGCGGGGGCCGGCGAGCAGTTCTTC
-	14	TRBV11-2	TRBJ2-2	-	CASSLERVSGELFF	TGTGCCAGCAGCTTAGAAAGGGTATCCGGGGAGCTGTTTTTT
-	12	TRBV5-4	TRBJ1-1	-	CASSRIGTEAFF	TGTGCCAGCAGCCGAATTGGGACTGAAGCTTTCTTT
TRBD1	14	TRBV28	TRBJ1-1	-	CASSSTGQGERAFF	TGTGCCAGCAGTTCTACCGGACAGGGGGAAAGGGCTTTCTTT
-	14	TRBV5-1	TRBJ1-2	-	CASSLASNNYGYTF	TGCGCCAGCAGCTTGGCTTCTAATAACTATGGCTACACCTTC
-	14	TRBV28	TRBJ2-3	-	CASSLTTSTDTQYF	TGTGCCAGCAGTTTAACGACCAGCACAGATACGCAGTATTTT
-	14	TRBV5-6	TRBJ2-3	-	CASSFEGFTDTQYF	TGTGCCAGCAGCTTCGAGGGTTTCACAGATACGCAGTATTTT
-	10	TRBV20-1	TRBJ2-3	-	CSARTDTQYF	TGCAGTGCTAGGACAGATACGCAGTATTTT
-	14	TRBV7-9	TRBJ1-5	-	CASSLEGGNQPQHF	TGTGCCAGCAGCTTAGAAGGGGGCAATCAGCCCCAGCATTTT
-	14	TRBV28	TRBJ1-5	few	CASTDYTRNQPQHF	TGTGCCAGCACCGACTACACTCGCAATCAGCCCCAGCATTTT
TRBD1	16	TRBV11-2	TRBJ2-2	-	CASSAGTGTVTGELFF	TGTGCCAGCAGCGCCGGGACAGGGACGGTCACCGGGGAGCTGTTTTTT
-	14	TRBV5-8	TRBJ2-5	-	CASSVQGGGETQYF	TGTGCCAGCAGCGTACAGGGGGGGGGTGAGACCCAGTACTTC
-	13	TRBV9	TRBJ1-2	-	CASSDDRRGGYTF	TGTGCCAGCAGCGACGACAGGAGGGGAGGCTACACCTTC
TRBD2	13	TRBV7-7	TRBJ2-7	-	CASSSGASYEQYF	TGTGCTAGCAGCAGCGGGGCCTCCTACGAGCAGTACTTC
TRBD1	15	TRBV2	TRBJ1-4	-	CASSESGQGNEKLFF	TGTGCCAGCAGTGAATCGGGACAGGGGAATGAAAAACTGTTTTTT
TRBD2	15	TRBV27	TRBJ2-1	-	CASSYPASGRVFWFF	TGTGCCAGCAGTTACCCGGCTAGCGGGAGAGTGTTTTGGTTCTTC
TRBD1	13	TRBV7-2	TRBJ2-5	-	CASSLTGAETQYF	TGTGCCAGCAGCCTGACAGGGGCGGAGACCCAGTACTTC
-	14	TRBV4-1	TRBJ2-3	-	CASSQVITGDTQYF	TGCGCCAGCAGCCAAGTGATTACCGGGGATACGCAGTATTTT
TRBD2	14	TRBV11-2	TRBJ2-1	-	CASSSRDYNNEQFF	TGTGCCAGCAGCTCCCGGGACTACAACAATGAGCAGTTCTTC
TRBD1	18	TRBV4-1	TRBJ1-2	-	CASSQDIPTPDREYGYTF	TGCGCCAGCAGCCAAGATATCCCCACCCCGGACAGGGAATATGGCTACACCTTC
-	13	TRBV30	TRBJ1-4	-	CAWSTSRGEKLFF	TGTGCCTGGAGCACTAGTAGGGGGGAAAAACTGTTTTTT
TRBD2	18	TRBV12-5	TRBJ2-7	few	CASGSLGSSGRSTYEQYF	TGTGCTAGTGGTTCTCTGGGGTCTAGCGGGAGGTCTACCTACGAGCAGTACTTC
-	15	TRBV2	TRBJ1-2	-	CASSEWQEGIYGYTF	TGTGCCAGCAGTGAATGGCAGGAGGGGATCTATGGCTACACCTTC
TRBD2	15	TRBV5-4	TRBJ2-1	-	CASSRGLDKNNEQFF	TGTGCCAGCAGCCGGGGACTAGACAAGAACAATGAGCAGTTCTTC